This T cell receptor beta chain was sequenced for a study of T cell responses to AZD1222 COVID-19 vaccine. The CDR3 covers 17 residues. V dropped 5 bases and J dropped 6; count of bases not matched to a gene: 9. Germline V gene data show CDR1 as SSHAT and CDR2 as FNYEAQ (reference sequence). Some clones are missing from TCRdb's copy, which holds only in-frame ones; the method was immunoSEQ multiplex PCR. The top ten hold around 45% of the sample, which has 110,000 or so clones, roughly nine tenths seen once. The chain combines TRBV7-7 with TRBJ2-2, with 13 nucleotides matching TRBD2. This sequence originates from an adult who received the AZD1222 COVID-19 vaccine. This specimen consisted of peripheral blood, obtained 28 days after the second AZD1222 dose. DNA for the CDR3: TGTGCCAGCAGCCCCCAACTAGCGGGAGGGCCAGCCGGGGAGCTGTTTTTT. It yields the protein CASSPQLAGGPAGELFF. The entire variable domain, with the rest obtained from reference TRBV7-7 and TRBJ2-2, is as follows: GAGVSQSPRYKVTKRGQDVTLRCDPISSHATLYWYQQALGQGPEFLTYFNYEAQPDKSGLPSDRFSAERPEGSISTLTIQRTEQRDSAMYRCASSPQLAGGPAGELFFGEGSRLTVL.